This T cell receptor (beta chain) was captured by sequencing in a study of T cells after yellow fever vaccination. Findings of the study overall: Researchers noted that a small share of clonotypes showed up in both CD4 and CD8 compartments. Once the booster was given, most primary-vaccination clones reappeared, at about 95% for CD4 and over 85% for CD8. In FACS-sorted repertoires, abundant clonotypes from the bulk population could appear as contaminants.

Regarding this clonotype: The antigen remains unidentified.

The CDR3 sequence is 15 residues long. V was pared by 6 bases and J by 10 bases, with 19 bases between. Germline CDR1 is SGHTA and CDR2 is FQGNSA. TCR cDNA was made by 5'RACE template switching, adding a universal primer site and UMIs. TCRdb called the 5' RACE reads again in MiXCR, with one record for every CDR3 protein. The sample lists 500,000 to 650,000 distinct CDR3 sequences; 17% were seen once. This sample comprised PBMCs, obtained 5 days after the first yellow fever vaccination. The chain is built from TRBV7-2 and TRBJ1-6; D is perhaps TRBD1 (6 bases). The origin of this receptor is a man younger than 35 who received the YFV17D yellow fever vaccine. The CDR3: CASSGGGHGRSPLHF. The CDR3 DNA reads TGTGCCAGCAGTGGGGGCGGACATGGCAGATCACCCCTCCACTTT.